Listed below are T cell receptor beta chains from one sample, sequenced in a study of OX40 agonist ivuxolimab in advanced cancers. TCRdb keeps only in-frame clones here, not all; method: immunoSEQ multiplex PCR. The sample records approximately 74,000 clones, 80% to 95% being singletons. Material: CD4+ or CD8+ T cells sorted from blood, obtained in a trial of the OX40 agonist ivuxolimab. The receptor set was obtained from an adult with an advanced solid tumor such as melanoma, head and neck, liver or kidney cancer. Each CDR3 is given with its conserved first and last residue.

v_gene: TRBV5-5; CDR3aa: CASSFGSLDEKLFF
v_gene: TRBV4-3; CDR3aa: CASARDRDQPQHF
v_gene: TRBV6-1; CDR3aa: CASSDISPAVYEQYF
v_gene: TRBV27; CDR3aa: CASSRGLAIGRTDTQYF
v_gene: TRBV19; CDR3aa: CASIRTGEAFF
v_gene: TRBV21-1; CDR3aa: CASSQETQYF
v_gene: TRBV5-1; CDR3aa: CASSSRPMDRPTGGGELFF
v_gene: TRBV5-1; CDR3aa: CASSRTGGRETQYF
v_gene: TRBV4-1; CDR3aa: CASSPYRQETQYF
v_gene: TRBV7-9; CDR3aa: CASSLRASYEQYF
v_gene: TRBV9; CDR3aa: CASSVTSGKNEQFF
v_gene: TRBV19; CDR3aa: CASTSGTGVRGYTF
v_gene: TRBV10-2; CDR3aa: CASSEMSSGHNEQFF
v_gene: TRBV29-1; CDR3aa: CSVAPFGNYEQYF
v_gene: TRBV4-3; CDR3aa: CASSQELGYTNEKLFF
v_gene: TRBV28; CDR3aa: CASSLGTGVGLGAFF
v_gene: TRBV27; CDR3aa: CASGQRNEQYF